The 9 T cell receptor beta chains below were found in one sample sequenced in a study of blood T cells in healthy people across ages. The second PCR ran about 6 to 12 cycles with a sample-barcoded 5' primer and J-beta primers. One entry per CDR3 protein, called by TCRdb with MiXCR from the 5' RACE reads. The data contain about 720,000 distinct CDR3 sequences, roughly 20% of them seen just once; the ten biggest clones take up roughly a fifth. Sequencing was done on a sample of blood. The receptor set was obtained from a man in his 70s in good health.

The CDR3 is CATSEGGYTF. CDR3 nucleotides: TGTGCCACCAGTGAGGGTGGCTACACCTTC. The chain is built from TRBV24-1 and TRBJ1-2; D gene uncertain. The CDR3 extends over 10 amino acids. Germline values: CDR1 KGHDR, CDR2 SFDVKD. The ends were cut back, 4 bases at V and 7 bases at J, with 3 bases in the middle.

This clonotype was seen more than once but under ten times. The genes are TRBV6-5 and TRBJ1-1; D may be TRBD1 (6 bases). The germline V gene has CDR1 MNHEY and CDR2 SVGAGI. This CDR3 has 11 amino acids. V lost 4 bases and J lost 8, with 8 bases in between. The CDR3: CASSWGAEAFF. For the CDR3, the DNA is TGTGCCAGCAGTTGGGGGGCGGAAGCTTTCTTT.

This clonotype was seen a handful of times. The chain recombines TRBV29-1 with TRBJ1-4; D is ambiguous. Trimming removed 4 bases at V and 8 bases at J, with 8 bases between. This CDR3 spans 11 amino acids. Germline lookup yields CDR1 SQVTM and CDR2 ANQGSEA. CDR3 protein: CSVGLREKLFF. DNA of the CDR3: TGCAGCGTTGGGTTGAGGGAAAAACTGTTTTTT.

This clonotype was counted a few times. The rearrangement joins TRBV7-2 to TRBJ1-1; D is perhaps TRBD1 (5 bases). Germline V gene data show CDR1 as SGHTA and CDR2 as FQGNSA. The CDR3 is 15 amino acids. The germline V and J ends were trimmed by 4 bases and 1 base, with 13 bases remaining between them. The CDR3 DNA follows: TGTGCCAGCAGCTCTGGCCCGACAGCGAACACTGAAGCTTTCTTT. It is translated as CASSSGPTANTEAFF.

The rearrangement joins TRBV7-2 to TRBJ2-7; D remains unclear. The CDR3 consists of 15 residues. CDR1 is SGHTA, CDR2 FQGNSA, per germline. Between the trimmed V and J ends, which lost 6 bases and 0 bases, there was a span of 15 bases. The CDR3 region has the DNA TGTGCCAGCAGTTTGAGCCCCGTCAGCTCCTACGAGCAGTACTTC. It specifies CASSLSPVSSYEQYF.

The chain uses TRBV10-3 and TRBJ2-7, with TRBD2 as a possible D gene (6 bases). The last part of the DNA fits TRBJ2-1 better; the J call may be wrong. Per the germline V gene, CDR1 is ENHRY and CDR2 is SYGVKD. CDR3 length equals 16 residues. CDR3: CAISERGGTSYNEQFF. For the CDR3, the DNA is TGTGCCATCAGTGAGCGCGGCGGGACGTCATACAATGAGCAGTTCTTC.

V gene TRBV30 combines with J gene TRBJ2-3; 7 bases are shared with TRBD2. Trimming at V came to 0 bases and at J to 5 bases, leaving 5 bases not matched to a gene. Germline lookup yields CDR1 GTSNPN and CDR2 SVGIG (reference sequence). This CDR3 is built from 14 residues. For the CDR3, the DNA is TGTGCCTGGAGTGTAGGCGGGAGTGAAGATACGCAGTATTTT. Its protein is CAWSVGGSEDTQYF.

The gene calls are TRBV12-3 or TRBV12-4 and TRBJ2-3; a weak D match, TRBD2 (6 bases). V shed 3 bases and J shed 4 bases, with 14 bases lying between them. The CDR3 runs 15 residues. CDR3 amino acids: CASSFRRGAADTQYF. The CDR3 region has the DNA TGTGCCAGCAGTTTTAGGCGGGGAGCCGCAGATACGCAGTATTTT.

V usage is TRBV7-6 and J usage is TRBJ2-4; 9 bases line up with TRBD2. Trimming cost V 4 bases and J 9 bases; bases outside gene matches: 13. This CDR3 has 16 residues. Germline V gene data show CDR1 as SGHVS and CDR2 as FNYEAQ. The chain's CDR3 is CASSSLAGEMSSIQYF. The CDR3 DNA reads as TGTGCCAGCAGCTCATTAGCGGGGGAGATGAGTTCCATTCAGTACTTC.